This T cell receptor (beta chain) came from a study of cytomegalovirus exposure and HLA in healthy donors. Here immunoSEQ multiplex PCR was the method, and the copy in TCRdb shows in-frame clones only, minus some. Seen here are fewer than 250,000 clones, around nine tenths observed once, and the top ten hold 1.5% to 2.5%. This CDR3 spans 14 amino acids. Germline CDR1 and CDR2: SNHLY and FYNNEI. V was clipped by 6 bases and J by 3 bases; unmatched bases: 8. The chain joins TRBV2 to TRBJ2-7, with TRBD1 matching over 7 bases. The sequence came from a young woman in good health and CMV-seropositive. Input material: PBMCs. The CDR3 bases are TGTGCCAGCAGACCCGACAGGGCCCTCTACGAGCAGTACTTC. Protein: CASRPDRALYEQYF.